This is a list of T cell receptor beta chains from one sample in a study of cytomegalovirus exposure and HLA in healthy donors. Clones were sequenced by immunoSEQ multiplex PCR, and TCRdb holds only the in-frame ones, with some missing. The sample records nearly 95,000 clones, about 60% being singletons. The source material was PBMCs. The source of these receptors is a woman aged 25-40 years in good health and CMV-seronegative. Each CDR3 is given with its conserved first and last residue. D genes are given only for firm matches. Only part of the rows carry a size: once, few, many, or a class if the clone is expanded.

j_call clone_size d_call v_call cdr3_aa cdr3_nt
TRBJ1-1 few TRBD1 TRBV6-1 CASTSTGGASEAFF TGTGCCAGCACATCGACAGGGGGCGCGTCTGAAGCTTTCTTT
TRBJ1-2 few TRBD1 TRBV6-6 CASSYSRTGANYGYTF TGTGCCAGCAGTTACTCCAGGACAGGGGCAAACTATGGCTACACCTTC
TRBJ1-2 NA NA TRBV28 CAGQTVGRNYGYTF TGTGCCGGTCAGACGGTGGGGCGGAACTATGGCTACACCTTC
TRBJ2-7 NA NA TRBV28 CASRRTALSEQYF TGTGCCAGCAGGAGGACAGCCTTGAGCGAGCAGTACTTC
TRBJ2-2 NA TRBD2 TRBV5-1 CASSLAGSGSKTGELFF TGCGCCAGCAGCTTGGCCGGTAGCGGGAGTAAAACCGGGGAGCTGTTTTTT
TRBJ1-1 NA NA TRBV6-5 CASSYSQNTEAFF TGTGCCAGCAGTTACTCGCAGAATACTGAAGCTTTCTTT
TRBJ2-7 NA TRBD2 TRBV7-9 CASRAGDFEQYF TGTGCCAGCAGAGCGGGAGATTTCGAGCAGTACTTC
TRBJ2-2 once TRBD2 TRBV5-1 CASSFGLAGVGGELFF TGCGCCAGCAGCTTCGGACTAGCGGGAGTGGGCGGGGAGCTGTTTTTT
TRBJ1-1 NA NA TRBV30 CAWSPVVNTEAFF TGTGCCTGGAGTCCCGTCGTGAACACTGAAGCTTTCTTT
TRBJ2-1 NA TRBD2 TRBV7-2 CASSLKREDNEQFF TGTGCCAGCAGCTTAAAGCGGGAGGACAATGAGCAGTTCTTC
TRBJ1-1 NA NA TRBV25-1 CASSVQMNTEAFF TGTGCCAGCAGTGTACAGATGAACACTGAAGCTTTCTTT
TRBJ2-2 NA NA TRBV30 CAWSISGAGELFF TGTGCCTGGAGTATATCGGGGGCCGGGGAGCTGTTTTTT
TRBJ2-1 NA NA TRBV18 CASSREQSYNEQFF TGTGCCAGCTCTCGGGAACAGTCCTACAATGAGCAGTTCTTC
TRBJ1-1 NA NA TRBV7-7 CASSQRQDTEAFF TGTGCCAGCAGCCAAAGACAGGACACTGAAGCTTTCTTT
TRBJ2-1 NA TRBD2 TRBV11-2 CASSFGLENEQFF TGTGCCAGCAGCTTTGGACTAGAGAATGAGCAGTTCTTC
TRBJ2-3 NA NA TRBV19 CASGPGTQYF TGTGCCAGTGGGCCGGGGACGCAGTATTTT
TRBJ1-3 NA TRBD1 TRBV4-1 CASSQTGGNGNTIYF TGCGCCAGCAGCCAAACAGGGGGAAATGGAAACACCATATATTTT
TRBJ1-1 NA NA TRBV29-1 CSVTAVPMNTEAFF TGCAGCGTGACGGCGGTACCGATGAACACTGAAGCTTTCTTT
TRBJ2-3 NA TRBD1 TRBV5-4 CASSDLGTGADTQYF TGTGCCAGCAGCGACCTCGGGACAGGGGCAGATACGCAGTATTTT
TRBJ2-1 NA NA TRBV5-1 CASSSDNYNEQFF TGCGCCAGCAGCTCCGACAACTACAATGAGCAGTTCTTC
TRBJ2-1 few TRBD2 TRBV7-3 CASSFTTSGRKNEQFF TGTGCCAGCAGCTTTACGACTAGCGGGAGGAAGAATGAGCAGTTCTTC
TRBJ2-1 NA NA TRBV5-1 CASSLGGRVEQFF TGCGCCAGCAGCTTGGGGGGGCGAGTTGAGCAGTTCTTC
TRBJ2-1 many TRBD2 TRBV28 CATKYSGSAGVIGEQFF TGTGCCACCAAGTATAGCGGGAGCGCTGGGGTTATTGGTGAGCAGTTCTTC
TRBJ1-2 NA TRBD1 TRBV6-1 CASSEAYRGYGYTF TGTGCCAGCAGTGAAGCTTACAGGGGCTATGGCTACACCTTC
TRBJ2-3 NA NA TRBV30 CAWGGRGPDTQYF TGTGCCTGGGGGGGGAGAGGCCCAGATACGCAGTATTTT
TRBJ2-4 NA TRBD2 TRBV4-3 CASSQVLTSGREGVVAKNIQYF TGCGCCAGCAGCCAAGTTTTAACTAGCGGGAGGGAGGGGGTGGTCGCCAAAAACATTCAGTACTTC
TRBJ1-5 NA NA TRBV28 CASSFQQANQPQHF TGTGCCAGCAGTTTCCAACAGGCGAATCAGCCCCAGCATTTT
TRBJ2-6 few NA TRBV5-6 CASSRRGLGANVLTF TGTGCCAGCAGTCGGAGGGGGCTAGGGGCCAACGTCCTGACTTTC
TRBJ2-7 few TRBD2 TRBV5-1 CASSLASGTTYEQYF TGCGCCAGCAGCTTAGCTAGCGGGACAACCTACGAGCAGTACTTC
TRBJ2-7 once NA TRBV6-6 CASSWGGPYEQYF TGTGCCAGCAGTTGGGGCGGACCCTACGAGCAGTACTTC
TRBJ1-4 few NA TRBV7-8 CASSSLSELFF TGTGCCAGCAGCTCTCTATCCGAACTGTTTTTT
TRBJ1-4 few NA TRBV5-1 CASSFGRGNEKLFF TGCGCCAGCAGCTTCGGCAGGGGTAATGAAAAACTGTTTTTT
TRBJ2-5 NA TRBD2 TRBV28 CASSPGGLEETQYF TGTGCCAGCAGTCCGGGGGGGTTGGAGGAGACCCAGTACTTC
TRBJ2-2 NA TRBD1 TRBV5-1 CASSLRQGGTGELFF TGCGCCAGCAGCTTAAGACAGGGCGGCACCGGGGAGCTGTTTTTT
TRBJ1-1 NA TRBD1 TRBV7-2 CASRFRDRDAFF TGTGCCAGCAGATTCCGGGACAGGGATGCTTTCTTT
TRBJ2-5 NA NA TRBV5-1 CASSLGQGSETQYF TGCGCCAGCAGCTTGGGGCAGGGCAGCGAGACCCAGTACTTC
TRBJ2-2 few TRBD1 TRBV7-3 CASGTGDTGELFF TGTGCCAGCGGGACAGGGGACACCGGGGAGCTGTTTTTT
TRBJ2-7 once TRBD2 TRBV6-1 CASSEVLLAGAYEQYF TGTGCCAGCAGTGAAGTATTACTAGCGGGGGCATACGAGCAGTACTTC
TRBJ2-7 NA NA TRBV11-2 CASSLDSPRGHEQYF TGTGCCAGCAGCTTAGATAGTCCCCGAGGCCACGAGCAGTACTTC
TRBJ2-7 NA NA TRBV28 CASSFWGRNSYEQYF TGTGCCAGCAGTTTCTGGGGGCGGAATTCCTACGAGCAGTACTTC
TRBJ2-7 NA TRBD2 TRBV28 CASRPPPDRVESSGSIYEQYF TGTGCCAGCAGACCGCCGCCCGACAGGGTTGAATCTAGCGGGAGCATCTACGAGCAGTACTTC
TRBJ2-7 few NA TRBV5-1 CASSLVVGGGDYEQYF TGCGCCAGCAGCTTGGTAGTTGGTGGTGGGGACTACGAGCAGTACTTC
TRBJ2-7 NA TRBD1 TRBV2 CASRRGLGEQYF TGTGCCAGCAGGAGGGGGCTGGGCGAGCAGTACTTC